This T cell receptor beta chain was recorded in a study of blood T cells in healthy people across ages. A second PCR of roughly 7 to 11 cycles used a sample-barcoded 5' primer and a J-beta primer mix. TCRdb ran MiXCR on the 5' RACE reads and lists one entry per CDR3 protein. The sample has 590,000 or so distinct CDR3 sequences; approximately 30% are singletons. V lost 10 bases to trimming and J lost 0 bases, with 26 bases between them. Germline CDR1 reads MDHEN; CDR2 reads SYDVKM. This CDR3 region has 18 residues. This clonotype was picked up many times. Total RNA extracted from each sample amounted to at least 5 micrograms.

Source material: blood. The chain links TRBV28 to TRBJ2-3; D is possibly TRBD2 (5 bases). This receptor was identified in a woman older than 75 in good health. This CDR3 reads CAINGERLSATSTDTQYF. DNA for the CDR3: TGTGCCATCAACGGGGAAAGGCTCTCTGCAACTAGCACAGATACGCAGTATTTT.